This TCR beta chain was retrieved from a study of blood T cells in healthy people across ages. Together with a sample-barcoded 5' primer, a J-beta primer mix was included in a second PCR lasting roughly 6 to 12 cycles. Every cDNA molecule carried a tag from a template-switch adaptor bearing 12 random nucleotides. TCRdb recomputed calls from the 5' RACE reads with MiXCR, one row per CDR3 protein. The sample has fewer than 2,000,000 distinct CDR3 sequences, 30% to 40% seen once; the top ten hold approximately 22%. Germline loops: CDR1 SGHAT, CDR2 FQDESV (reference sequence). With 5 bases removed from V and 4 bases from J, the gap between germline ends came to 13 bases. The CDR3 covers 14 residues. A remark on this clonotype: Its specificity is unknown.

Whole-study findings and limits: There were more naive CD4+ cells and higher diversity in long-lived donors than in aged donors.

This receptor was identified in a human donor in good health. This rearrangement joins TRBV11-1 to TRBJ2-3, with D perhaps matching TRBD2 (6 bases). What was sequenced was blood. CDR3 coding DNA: TGTGCCAGCAGCGGCGGAGGGGCAGCAGATACGCAGTATTTT. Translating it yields CASSGGGAADTQYF.